Presented here are 7 T cell receptor beta chains from one specimen sequenced in a study of cytomegalovirus exposure and HLA in healthy donors. The PCR made use of 60 Vbeta and 13 Jbeta primers. Repertoires were generated with immunoSEQ multiplex PCR, while TCRdb's copy carries only in-frame clones and drops some. The sample shows around 130,000 clones, 82% of them seen only once. Specimen: PBMCs. The receptors derive from a boy younger than 18 in good health and CMV-seronegative.

This chain joins TRBV5-1 and TRBJ2-7; 8 bases match TRBD1. J lost 7 bases, V lost 3 bases, and 12 bases had no gene match. This CDR3 spans 15 amino acids. CDR1 is SGHRS, CDR2 YFSETQ, per germline. The CDR3: CASSSAGGGISEQYF. The CDR3 DNA is TGCGCCAGCAGCTCCGCAGGGGGCGGGATATCGGAGCAGTACTTC.

The chain has TRBV4-1 and TRBJ2-7, with 14 bases aligning to TRBD2. The J segment lost 2 bases and the V segment lost 4 bases, leaving 4 bases of the junction unmatched. The germline V gene encodes CDR1 MGHRA and CDR2 YSYEKL. CDR3 length: 16 residues. The CDR3 DNA sequence: TGCGCCAGCAGCCGGGGACTAGCGGGAGTGGCCTACGAGCAGTACTTC. This gives the protein CASSRGLAGVAYEQYF.

As for this clone: Mismatch with germline at one junction end may stem from a read error. This chain joins TRBV6-5 and TRBJ1-1; 8 bases agree with TRBD1. This CDR3 is 14 amino acids long. The germline CDR1 and CDR2 sequences are MNHEY and SVGAGI. The CDR3 DNA reads as TGTGCCAGCATTAAAAACAGGGGGGAGACTGGAGCTTTCTTT. Translation: CASIKNRGETGAFF.

This chain uses TRBV5-4 with TRBJ2-3, with 8 bases identical to TRBD2. The V gene end was trimmed by 4 bases and the J gene end by 4 bases; junction bases not matched to a gene: 8. Germline V gene data show CDR1 as SGHNT and CDR2 as YYREEE (reference sequence). The CDR3 extends over 15 amino acids. The CDR3 protein is CASSPRSGGPDTQYF. The CDR3 DNA reads TGTGCCAGCAGCCCTCGGTCGGGAGGGCCAGATACGCAGTATTTT.

The chain recombines TRBV30 with TRBJ1-4, with unresolved D. The germline V gene has CDR1 GTSNPN and CDR2 SVGIG (reference sequence). The V and J ends lost 2 bases and 8 bases respectively, with 12 bases between them. The CDR3 covers 13 residues. DNA for the CDR3: TGTGCCTGGAGTTCGCGGGCCCAGGAAAAACTGTTTTTT. It translates to CAWSSRAQEKLFF.

The gene calls are TRBV15 and TRBJ2-2; weak D call: TRBD2 (5 bases). Looked up from germline, CDR1 is LNHNV and CDR2 is YYDKDF (reference sequence). Trimming removed 9 bases from V and 0 bases from J, with 14 bases in between. This CDR3 comprises 15 residues. CDR3 protein: CATRRGRSNTGELFF. The DNA of the CDR3 is TGTGCCACGCGGCGCGGGCGGTCGAACACCGGGGAGCTGTTTTTT.

The V call is TRBV29-1, the J call TRBJ1-2; tentatively, D is TRBD1 (5 bases). This CDR3 contains 13 residues. The germline gives CDR1 SQVTM, CDR2 ANQGSEA. V was clipped by 7 bases and J by 1 base, with 13 bases between them. The CDR3: CSASTEVNYGYTF. The CDR3 DNA sequence: TGCAGCGCATCGACAGAAGTTAACTATGGCTACACCTTC.